The following is a T cell receptor (beta chain) sequence with its context. Some clones are missing from TCRdb's copy, which holds only in-frame ones; the method was immunoSEQ multiplex PCR. The sample carries around 33,000 clones, roughly 89% recorded once. Per germline, CDR1 SGHRS and CDR2 YFSETQ. The germline V and J ends were trimmed by 0 bases and 5 bases, with 7 bases remaining between them. There are 13 residues in the CDR3. The data stem from a study of T cell changes during pregnancy in multiple sclerosis. The V and J genes are TRBV5-1 and TRBJ2-3, with D possibly matching TRBD1 (5 bases). The sequence was collected from a female donor in good health, enrolled as a control in a pregnancy study. The sequencing used CD4+ T cells from peripheral blood mononuclear cells, collected in the third trimester of pregnancy. Here the CDR3 DNA reads TGCGCCAGCAGCTTGGACAGGCTAGATACGCAGTATTTT. The encoded protein is CASSLDRLDTQYF.